A single sample is the source of the 12 T cell receptor beta chains below, sequenced in a study of CD8 T cells in Susac syndrome. Reverse transcription of about 0.45 to 1 ug RNA was performed with random hexamers. TCRdb re-analysed the immunoSEQ multiplex PCR reads in MiXCR, keeping a single row per CDR3 protein. Among 150,000 to 200,000 distinct CDR3 sequences listed, around 94% were seen once. The sample was CD4+ T cells from PBMCs. Receptors were obtained from a human donor in good health.

This chain uses TRBV20-1 with TRBJ1-6, with TRBD1 matching over 7 bases. Trimming took 1 base from V and 7 from J; bases not matched to a gene: 4. The CDR3 extends over 14 amino acids. Germline loops: CDR1 DFQATT, CDR2 SNEGSKA (reference sequence). As DNA, the CDR3 is TGCAGTGCTAGAGCGGGACAGAGCAATTCACCCCTCCACTTT. It yields the protein CSARAGQSNSPLHF.

The V and J genes are TRBV7-9 and TRBJ2-3, with TRBD2 matching 7 bases. V shed 5 bases, J shed 2 bases, and the junction held 4 bases outside the gene matches. The CDR3 consists of 14 residues. CDR1 is SEHNR and CDR2 is FQNEAQ in the germline V gene (reference sequence). The CDR3: CASSPRDYTDTQYF. CDR3 bases: TGTGCCAGCAGCCCCCGGGACTACACAGATACGCAGTATTTT.

This clonotype has only one observation. The chain recombines TRBV3-1 with TRBJ1-2; perhaps TRBD1 as D (5 bases). This CDR3 region has 14 residues. The V and J ends lost 1 base and 6 bases respectively, with 12 bases between them. Germline V lookup: CDR1 LGHDT, CDR2 YNNKEL (reference sequence). The CDR3 sequence: CASSQVAGDDGYTF. In DNA form, the CDR3 reads TGTGCCAGCAGCCAAGTTGCGGGGGATGATGGCTACACCTTC.

The gene calls are TRBV27 and TRBJ2-3; TRBD2 is a possible D gene (6 bases). Germline V gene data show CDR1 as MNHEY and CDR2 as SMNVEV (reference sequence). The CDR3 contains 15 residues. V was shortened by 5 bases and J by 2 bases, with 14 bases between the two germline ends. The CDR3: CASSPAPGVTDTQYF. In DNA form, the CDR3 reads TGTGCCAGCAGTCCCGCTCCGGGGGTCACAGATACGCAGTATTTT.

The rearrangement uses TRBV7-9 and TRBJ2-7, with D possibly called TRBD1 or TRBD2 (5 bases each). The CDR3 is 14 amino acids. Germline values: CDR1 SEHNR, CDR2 FQNEAQ (reference sequence). The V end was cut by 3 bases, the J end by 5 bases, with 14 bases between. The CDR3 loop is CASSFAQGVHEQYF. The DNA for the CDR3 is TGTGCCAGCAGCTTCGCCCAGGGAGTCCACGAGCAGTACTTC.

The chain joins TRBV5-1 to TRBJ2-6, with D possibly TRBD1 on 6 matching bases. Germline CDR1 is SGHRS and CDR2 is YFSETQ. This CDR3 has 20 residues. Trimming took 4 bases from V and 0 from J, leaving 23 bases between them. The CDR3 is CASSHIPWQGPISGANVLTF. The CDR3 DNA reads as TGCGCCAGCAGCCACATCCCCTGGCAGGGGCCGATCTCTGGGGCCAACGTCCTGACTTTC. Based on the CDR3 plus reference TRBV5-1 and TRBJ2-6, the full variable domain is KAGVTQTPRYLIKTRGQQVTLSCSPISGHRSVSWYQQTPGQGLQFLFEYFSETQRNKGNFPGRFSGRQFSNSRSEMNVSTLELGDSALYLCASSHIPWQGPISGANVLTFGAGSRLTVL.

This clonotype was seen once. The chain combines TRBV30 with TRBJ1-5, with 12 bases lining up with TRBD1. The CDR3 runs to 15 residues. From germline, CDR1 is GTSNPN and CDR2 SVGIG (reference sequence). CDR3 DNA: TGTGCGTGCGGGACAGGGGGCGCGGGCAATCAGCCCCAGCATTTT. Amino acid sequence: CACGTGGAGNQPQHF.

The gene calls are TRBV20-1 and TRBJ1-5; D gene unclear. CDR3 length: 16 amino acids. V gave up 1 base and J gave up 5 bases, with 18 bases separating them. The V gene's germline CDR1 is DFQATT and CDR2 SNEGSKA (reference sequence). This CDR3 reads CSARAPGIGGYQPQHF. The CDR3 nucleotides read TGCAGTGCTAGAGCCCCCGGGATTGGTGGGTATCAGCCCCAGCATTTT.

This chain connects TRBV9 to TRBJ2-3, with 11 bases matching TRBD2. The germline V gene encodes CDR1 SGDLS and CDR2 YYNGEE. The trim removed 5 bases at V and 2 bases at J, leaving 4 bases unmatched. There are 15 residues in the CDR3. CDR3 sequence: CASRASGGITDTQYF. CDR3 sequence (DNA): TGTGCCAGCAGAGCTAGCGGGGGGATCACAGATACGCAGTATTTT.

V usage is TRBV4-3 and J usage is TRBJ1-6, with D perhaps TRBD1 (5 bases). Per the germline V gene, CDR1 is LGHNA and CDR2 is YSLEER. The CDR3 sequence is 16 residues long. The V and J ends lost 4 bases and 8 bases respectively, with 18 bases between them. CDR3 amino acids: CASSLHPGTVDSPLHF. Written as DNA, the CDR3 is TGCGCCAGCAGCCTCCACCCCGGGACCGTTGATTCACCCCTCCACTTT.

This chain joins TRBV5-1 and TRBJ2-1; tentatively, D is TRBD2 (6 bases). Germline CDR1 and CDR2: SGHRS and YFSETQ. V lost 0 bases and J 4 bases, leaving 14 bases between the germline ends. The CDR3 spans 16 residues. CDR3 nucleotides: TGCGCCAGCAGCTTGGAGGGCAGGGCGGGATACAATGAGCAGTTCTTC. It translates to CASSLEGRAGYNEQFF.

The chain employs TRBV27 and TRBJ1-2; D gene uncertain. This CDR3 contains 15 residues. Trimming left V 10 bases short and J 0 bases short, with 18 bases between. Germline CDR1 is MNHEY and CDR2 is SMNVEV (reference sequence). This chain's CDR3 is CATRGARQTNYGYTF. The CDR3 DNA is TGTGCCACGCGGGGAGCCAGGCAAACTAACTATGGCTACACCTTC.